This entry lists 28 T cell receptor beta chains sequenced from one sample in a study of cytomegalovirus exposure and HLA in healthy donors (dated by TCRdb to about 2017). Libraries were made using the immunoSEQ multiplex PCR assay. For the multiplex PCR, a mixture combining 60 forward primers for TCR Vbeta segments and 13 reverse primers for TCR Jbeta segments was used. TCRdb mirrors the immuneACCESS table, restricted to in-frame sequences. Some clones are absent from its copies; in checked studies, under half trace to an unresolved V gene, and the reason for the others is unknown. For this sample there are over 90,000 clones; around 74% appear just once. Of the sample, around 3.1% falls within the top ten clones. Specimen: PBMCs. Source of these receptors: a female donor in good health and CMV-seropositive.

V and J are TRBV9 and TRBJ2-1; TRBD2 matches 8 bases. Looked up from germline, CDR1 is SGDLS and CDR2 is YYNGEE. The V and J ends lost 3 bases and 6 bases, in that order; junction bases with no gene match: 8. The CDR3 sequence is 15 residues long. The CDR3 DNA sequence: TGTGCCAGCAGCGGTAGCGGGAAGGGAACCAATGAGCAGTTCTTC. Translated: CASSGSGKGTNEQFF.

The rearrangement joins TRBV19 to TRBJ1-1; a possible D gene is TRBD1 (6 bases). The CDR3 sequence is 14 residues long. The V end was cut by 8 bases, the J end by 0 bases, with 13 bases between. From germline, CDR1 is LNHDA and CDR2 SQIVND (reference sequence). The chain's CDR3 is CASQSRQVNTEAFF. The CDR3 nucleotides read TGTGCCAGTCAAAGCCGACAGGTGAACACTGAAGCTTTCTTT.

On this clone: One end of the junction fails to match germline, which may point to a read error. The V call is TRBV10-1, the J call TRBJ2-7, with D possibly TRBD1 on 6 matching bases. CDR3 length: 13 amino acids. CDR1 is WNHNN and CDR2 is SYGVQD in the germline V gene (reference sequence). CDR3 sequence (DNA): TGCGCCAGCGGGACATCGGGATCCTACAAGCAGTACTTC. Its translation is CASGTSGSYKQYF.

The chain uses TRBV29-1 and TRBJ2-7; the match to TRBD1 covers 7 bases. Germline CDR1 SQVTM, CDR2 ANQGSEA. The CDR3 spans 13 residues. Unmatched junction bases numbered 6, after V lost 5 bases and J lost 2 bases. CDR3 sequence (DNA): TGCAGCGTTTCCGACAGGGAGCCCTACGAGCAGTACTTC. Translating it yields CSVSDREPYEQYF.

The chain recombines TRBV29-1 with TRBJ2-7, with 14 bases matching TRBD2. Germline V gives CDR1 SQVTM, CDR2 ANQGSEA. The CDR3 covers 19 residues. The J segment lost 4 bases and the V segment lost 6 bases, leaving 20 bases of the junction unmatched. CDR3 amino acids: CSVMKWGLAGASGRYEQYF. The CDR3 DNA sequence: TGCAGCGTAATGAAATGGGGACTAGCGGGAGCGAGTGGGCGTTACGAGCAGTACTTC.

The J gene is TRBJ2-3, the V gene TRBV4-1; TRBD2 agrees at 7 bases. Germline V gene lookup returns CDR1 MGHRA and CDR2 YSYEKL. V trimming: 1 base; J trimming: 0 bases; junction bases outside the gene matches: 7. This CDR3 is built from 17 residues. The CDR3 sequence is CASSQVPTSRSTDTQYF. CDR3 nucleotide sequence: TGCGCCAGCAGCCAAGTCCCGACTAGCAGGAGCACAGATACGCAGTATTTT.

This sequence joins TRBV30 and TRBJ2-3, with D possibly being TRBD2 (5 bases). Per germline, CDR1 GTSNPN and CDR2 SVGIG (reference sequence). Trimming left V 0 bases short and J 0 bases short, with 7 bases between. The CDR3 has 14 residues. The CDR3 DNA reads TGTGCCTGGAGTGTTTGGACTAGCACAGATACGCAGTATTTT. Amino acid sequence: CAWSVWTSTDTQYF.

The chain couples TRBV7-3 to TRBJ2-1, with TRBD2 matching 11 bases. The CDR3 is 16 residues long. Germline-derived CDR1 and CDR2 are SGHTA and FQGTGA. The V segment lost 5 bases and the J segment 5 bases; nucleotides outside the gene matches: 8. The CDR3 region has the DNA TGTGCCAGCAGCCCCCTCCTAGCGGGAGGCCACAATGAGCAGTTCTTC. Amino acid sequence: CASSPLLAGGHNEQFF.

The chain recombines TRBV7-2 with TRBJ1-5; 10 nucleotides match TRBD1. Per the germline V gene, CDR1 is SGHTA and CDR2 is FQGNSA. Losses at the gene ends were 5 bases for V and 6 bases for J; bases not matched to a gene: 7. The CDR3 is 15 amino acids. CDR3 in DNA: TGTGCCAGCAGCGATCGGACAGGGGGGGGTCAGCCCCAGCATTTT. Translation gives CASSDRTGGGQPQHF. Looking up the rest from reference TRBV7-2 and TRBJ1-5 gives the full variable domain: GAGVSQSPSNKVTEKGKDVELRCDPISGHTALYWYRQSLGQGLEFLIYFQGNSAPDKSGLPSDRFSAERTGGSVSTLTIQRTQQEDSAVYLCASSDRTGGGQPQHFGDGTRLSIL.

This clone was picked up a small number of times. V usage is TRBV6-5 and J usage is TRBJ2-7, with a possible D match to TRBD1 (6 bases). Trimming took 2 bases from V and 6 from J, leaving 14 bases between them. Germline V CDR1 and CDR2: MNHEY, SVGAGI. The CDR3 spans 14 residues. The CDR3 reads CASSYSNRVGEQYF. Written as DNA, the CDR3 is TGTGCCAGCAGTTACAGTAACAGGGTTGGCGAGCAGTACTTC.

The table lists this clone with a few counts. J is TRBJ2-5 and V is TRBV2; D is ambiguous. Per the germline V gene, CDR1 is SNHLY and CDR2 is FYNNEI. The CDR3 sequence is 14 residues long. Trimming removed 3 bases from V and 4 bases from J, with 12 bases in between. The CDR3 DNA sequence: TGTGCCAGCAGTGAGGTCTTGACGGGAGAGACCCAGTACTTC. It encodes CASSEVLTGETQYF.

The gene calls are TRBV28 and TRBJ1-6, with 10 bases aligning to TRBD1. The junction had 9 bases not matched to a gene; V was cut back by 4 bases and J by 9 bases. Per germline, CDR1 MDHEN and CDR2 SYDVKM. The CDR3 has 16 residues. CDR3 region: CASSSLPGTGASPLHF. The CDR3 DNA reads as TGTGCCAGCAGTTCGTTACCCGGGACAGGGGCTTCACCCCTCCACTTT.

CDR3 amino acids: CASSSGFTDTQYF. For the CDR3, the DNA is TGTGCCAGCAGTTCCGGGTTCACAGATACGCAGTATTTT. V is TRBV2 and J is TRBJ2-3; D remains ambiguous. The ends were cut back, 5 bases at V and 2 bases at J, with 8 bases in the middle. This CDR3 has 13 amino acids. CDR1 and CDR2 (germline): SNHLY, FYNNEI.

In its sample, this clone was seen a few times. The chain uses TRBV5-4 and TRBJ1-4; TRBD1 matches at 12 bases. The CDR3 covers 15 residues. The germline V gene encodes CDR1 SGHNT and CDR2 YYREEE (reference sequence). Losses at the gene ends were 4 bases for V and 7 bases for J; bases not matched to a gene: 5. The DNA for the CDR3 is TGTGCCAGCAGCGGGGACAGGGGGCGCCCTGAAAAACTGTTTTTT. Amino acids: CASSGDRGRPEKLFF.

CDR3 DNA: TGTGCCTGGAGTGTACAGGTATTCACTGAAGCTTTCTTT. Protein sequence: CAWSVQVFTEAFF. The genes are TRBV30 and TRBJ1-1; the D gene is possibly TRBD1 (5 bases). The V end lost 0 bases, the J end lost 4 bases, and 9 bases lay between the germline ends. The CDR3 is made up of 13 amino acids. Germline values: CDR1 GTSNPN, CDR2 SVGIG (reference sequence).

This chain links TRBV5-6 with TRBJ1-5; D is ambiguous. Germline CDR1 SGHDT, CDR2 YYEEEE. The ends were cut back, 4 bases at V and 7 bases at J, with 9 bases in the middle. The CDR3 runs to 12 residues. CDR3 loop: CASSTGSQPQHF. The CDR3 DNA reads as TGTGCCAGCAGCACTGGTAGCCAGCCCCAGCATTTT.

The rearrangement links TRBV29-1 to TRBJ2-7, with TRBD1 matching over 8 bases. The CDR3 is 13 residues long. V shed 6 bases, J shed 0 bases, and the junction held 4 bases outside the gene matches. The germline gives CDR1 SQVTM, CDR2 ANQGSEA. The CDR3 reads CSVWGQDSYEQYF. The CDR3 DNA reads TGCAGCGTATGGGGACAGGACTCCTACGAGCAGTACTTC.

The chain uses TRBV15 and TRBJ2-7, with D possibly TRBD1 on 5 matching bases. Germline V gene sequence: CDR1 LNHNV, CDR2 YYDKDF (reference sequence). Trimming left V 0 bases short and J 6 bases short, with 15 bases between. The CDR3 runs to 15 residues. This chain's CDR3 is CATSREPGKPSEQYF. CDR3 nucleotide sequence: TGTGCCACCAGCAGAGAGCCAGGGAAGCCGTCCGAGCAGTACTTC. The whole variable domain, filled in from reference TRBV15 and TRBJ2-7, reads DAMVIQNPRYQVTQFGKPVTLSCSQTLNHNVMYWYQQKSSQAPKLLFHYYDKDFNNEADTPDNFQSRRPNTSFCFLDIRSPGLGDTAMYLCATSREPGKPSEQYFGPGTRLTVT.

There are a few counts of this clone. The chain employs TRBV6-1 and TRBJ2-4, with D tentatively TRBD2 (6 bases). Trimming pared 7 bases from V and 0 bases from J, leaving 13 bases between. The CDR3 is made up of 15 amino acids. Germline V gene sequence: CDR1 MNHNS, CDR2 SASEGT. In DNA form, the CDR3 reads TGTGCCAGCATGGACTATACTCTAGCCAAAAACATTCAGTACTTC. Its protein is CASMDYTLAKNIQYF.

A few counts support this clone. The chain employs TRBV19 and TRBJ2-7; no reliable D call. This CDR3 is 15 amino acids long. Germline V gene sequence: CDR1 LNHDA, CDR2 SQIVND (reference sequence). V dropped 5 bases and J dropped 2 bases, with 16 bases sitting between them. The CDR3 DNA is TGTGCCAGTAGTGGGTACACACAGAAGACCTACGAGCAGTACTTC. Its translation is CASSGYTQKTYEQYF.

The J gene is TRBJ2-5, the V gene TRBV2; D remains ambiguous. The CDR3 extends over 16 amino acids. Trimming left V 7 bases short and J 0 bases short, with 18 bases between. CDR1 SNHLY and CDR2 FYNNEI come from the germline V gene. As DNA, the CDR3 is TGTGCCAGCAATAATAACGCGAACCCAAACCAAGAGACCCAGTACTTC. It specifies CASNNNANPNQETQYF.

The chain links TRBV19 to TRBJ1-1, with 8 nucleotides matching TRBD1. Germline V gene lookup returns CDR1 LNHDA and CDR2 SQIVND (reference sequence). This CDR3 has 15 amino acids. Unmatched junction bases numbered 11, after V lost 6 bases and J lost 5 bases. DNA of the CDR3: TGTGCCAGTAGAGAGAGAGGGACAGGCGGAACTGAAGCTTTCTTT. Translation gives CASRERGTGGTEAFF.

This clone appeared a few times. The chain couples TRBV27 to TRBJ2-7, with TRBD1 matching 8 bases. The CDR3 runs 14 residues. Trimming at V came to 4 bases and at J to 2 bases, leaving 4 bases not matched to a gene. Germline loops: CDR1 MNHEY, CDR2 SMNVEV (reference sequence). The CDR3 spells CASSSGQGPYEQYF. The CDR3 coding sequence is TGTGCCAGCAGTTCCGGACAGGGTCCCTACGAGCAGTACTTC.

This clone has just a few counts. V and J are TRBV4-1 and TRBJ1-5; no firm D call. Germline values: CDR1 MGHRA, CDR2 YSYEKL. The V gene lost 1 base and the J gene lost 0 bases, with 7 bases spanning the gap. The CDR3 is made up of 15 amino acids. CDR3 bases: TGCGCCAGCAGCCAAGCGGACTTTAGCAATCAGCCCCAGCATTTT. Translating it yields CASSQADFSNQPQHF.

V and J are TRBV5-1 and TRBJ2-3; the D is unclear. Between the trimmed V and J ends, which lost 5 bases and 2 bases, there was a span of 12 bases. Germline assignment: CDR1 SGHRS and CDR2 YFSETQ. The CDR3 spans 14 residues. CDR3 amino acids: CASRDTLATDTQYF. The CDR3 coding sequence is TGCGCCAGCAGAGACACCCTCGCCACAGATACGCAGTATTTT.

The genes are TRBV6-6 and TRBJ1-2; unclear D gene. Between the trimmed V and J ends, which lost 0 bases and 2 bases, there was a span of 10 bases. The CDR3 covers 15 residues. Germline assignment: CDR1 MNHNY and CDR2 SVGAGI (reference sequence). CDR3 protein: CASSYSIDINYGYTF. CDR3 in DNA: TGTGCCAGCAGTTACTCAATAGATATAAACTATGGCTACACCTTC.

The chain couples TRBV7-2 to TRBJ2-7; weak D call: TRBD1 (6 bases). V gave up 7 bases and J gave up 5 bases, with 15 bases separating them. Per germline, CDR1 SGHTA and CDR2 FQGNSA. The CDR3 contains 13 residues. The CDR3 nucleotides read TGTGCCAGCAACCGCAGGGGTAGCCACGAGCAGTACTTC. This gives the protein CASNRRGSHEQYF.

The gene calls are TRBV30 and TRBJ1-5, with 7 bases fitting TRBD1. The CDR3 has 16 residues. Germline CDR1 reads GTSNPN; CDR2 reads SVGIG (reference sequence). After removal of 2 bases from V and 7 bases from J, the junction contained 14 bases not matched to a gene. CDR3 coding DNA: TGTGCCTGGAGTAGGGCCGGGACAGAGATCGGGCAGCCCCAGCATTTT. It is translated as CAWSRAGTEIGQPQHF. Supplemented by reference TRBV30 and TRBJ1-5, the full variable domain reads SQTIHQWPATLVQPVGSPLSLECTVEGTSNPNLYWYRQAAGRGLQLLFYSVGIGQISSEVPQNLSASRPQDRQFILSSKKLLLSDSGFYLCAWSRAGTEIGQPQHFGDGTRLSIL.